This T cell receptor beta chain was profiled in a study of T cell responses to AZD1222 COVID-19 vaccine. Trimming cost V 5 bases and J 0 bases, with 14 bases left between them. The CDR3 contains 16 residues. Germline V CDR1 and CDR2: LNHDA, SQIVND (reference sequence). Method: immunoSEQ multiplex PCR; TCRdb's copy keeps in-frame clones and lacks some. The table records about 94,000 clones, 90% of them present only once. Remarks on this clone: The antigen is undetermined.

Findings and caveats of the study: Recipients of AZD1222 seropositive at baseline numbered only five or six. It should be noted that donors were predominantly white British and more often female, and clonal diversity was possibly underestimated.

The TCR was taken from an adult in good health. The sample in question was peripheral blood, obtained on day 0 of AZD1222 vaccination. The gene calls are TRBV19 and TRBJ2-4; maybe TRBD1 (5 bases). CDR3 nucleotide sequence: TGTGCCAGTAGTCGACGACAGACACTAGCCAAAAACATTCAGTACTTC. It specifies CASSRRQTLAKNIQYF.